This TCR beta chain was recovered during a study of neurological immune-mediated disorders. TCRdb reanalysed the 5' RACE reads using MiXCR and keeps one entry per CDR3 protein. Here the sample spans 70,000 or so distinct CDR3 sequences, 3% to 4% being singletons. At least ten counts were recorded for this clonotype. Trimming took off 5 bases at V and 1 base at J, with 10 bases between the two ends. This CDR3 contains 15 residues. Germline V gene data show CDR1 as SGHRS and CDR2 as YFSETQ. Sequencing input: PBMCs. V is TRBV5-1 and J is TRBJ2-6; no clear D. This sequence was found in a woman aged 45 to 65 with multiple sclerosis. In DNA, the CDR3 is TGCGCCAGCAGGTCGGAAGCATCTGGGGCCAACGTCCTGACTTTC. Encoded protein: CASRSEASGANVLTF. Based on the CDR3 plus reference TRBV5-1 and TRBJ2-6, the full variable domain is KAGVTQTPRYLIKTRGQQVTLSCSPISGHRSVSWYQQTPGQGLQFLFEYFSETQRNKGNFPGRFSGRQFSNSRSEMNVSTLELGDSALYLCASRSEASGANVLTFGAGSRLTVL.